A selection of T cell receptor beta chains follows, all from one sample in a study of vaccination and CD4 T cells after COVID-19. TCRdb reprocessed the PCR reads with MiXCR, giving one entry per CDR3 protein. In the table there are 20,000 to 25,000 distinct CDR3 sequences, almost 50% of which are singletons. Their antigens are not known. Sequenced sample: CD4+ T cells from blood, cultured in vitro. The source is a human donor who had recovered from COVID-19. The conserved cysteine and the conserved F or W are not part of the CDR3 here.

cdr3_aa	v_call	j_call
SARVALQGAYYGYT	TRBV20-1	TRBJ1-2
ASSIDGPSRGANQPQH	TRBV19	TRBJ1-5
SVDWQAEGYT	TRBV29-1	TRBJ1-2
ASSPDRGNMNTEAF	TRBV18	TRBJ1-1
SAAGLAGGSNTQY	TRBV20-1	TRBJ2-3
ASRETGFRQPQH	TRBV6-1	TRBJ1-5
ASSSGLVGVGGELF	TRBV7-2	TRBJ2-2
ASSLSGRAQF	TRBV6-1	TRBJ2-1
AISDLMGTSTDTQY	TRBV10-3	TRBJ2-3
ASSPDRGDTEAF	TRBV5-1	TRBJ1-1
ATSRDPNQPQH	TRBV15	TRBJ1-5
ATSDPSRDSEKLF	TRBV24-1	TRBJ1-4
SARVSRHNEQF	TRBV20-1	TRBJ2-1
ASSQAGGGYGYT	TRBV4-3	TRBJ1-2
ASSEGYRNTEAF	TRBV6-1	TRBJ1-1
ATSDTGGSNQPQH	TRBV24-1	TRBJ1-5
ASHHSTGTSGSYEQY	TRBV12-3/TRBV12-4	TRBJ2-7
ASSLRACGRGDTQY	TRBV12-3/TRBV12-4	TRBJ2-3
ASSGGLVADTQY	TRBV6-1	TRBJ2-3
ASSSLPLYGYT	TRBV6-5	TRBJ1-2
ASSLGRTSGRETQY	TRBV5-1	TRBJ2-5
ASSLVGGNEQF	TRBV7-2	TRBJ2-1
ASSSGLAADTQY	TRBV5-1	TRBJ2-3
ASSFMGRNQPQH	TRBV12-3/TRBV12-4	TRBJ1-5